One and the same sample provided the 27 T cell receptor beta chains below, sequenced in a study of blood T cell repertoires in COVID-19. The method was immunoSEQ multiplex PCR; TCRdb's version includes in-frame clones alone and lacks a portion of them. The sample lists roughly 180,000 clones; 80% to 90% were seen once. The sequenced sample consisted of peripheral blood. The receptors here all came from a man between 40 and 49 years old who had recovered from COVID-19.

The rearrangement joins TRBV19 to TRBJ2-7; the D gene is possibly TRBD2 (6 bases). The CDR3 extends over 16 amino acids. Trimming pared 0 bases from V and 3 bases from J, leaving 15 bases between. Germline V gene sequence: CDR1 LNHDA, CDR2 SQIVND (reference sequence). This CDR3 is CASSIDVGVEGYEQYF. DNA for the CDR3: TGTGCCAGTAGTATAGATGTAGGAGTGGAGGGCTACGAGCAGTACTTC.

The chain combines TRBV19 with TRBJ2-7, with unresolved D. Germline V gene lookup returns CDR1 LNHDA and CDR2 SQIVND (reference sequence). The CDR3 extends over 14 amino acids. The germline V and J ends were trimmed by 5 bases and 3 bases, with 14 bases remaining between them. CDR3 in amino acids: CASSPRPTDYEQYF. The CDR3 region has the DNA TGTGCCAGTAGTCCCCGGCCGACTGACTACGAGCAGTACTTC.

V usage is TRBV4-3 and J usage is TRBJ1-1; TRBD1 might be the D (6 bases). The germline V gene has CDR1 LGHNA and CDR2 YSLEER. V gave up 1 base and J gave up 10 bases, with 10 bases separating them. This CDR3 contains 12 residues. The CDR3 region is CASSQATGRAFF. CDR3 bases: TGCGCCAGCAGCCAAGCTACAGGGCGAGCTTTCTTT.

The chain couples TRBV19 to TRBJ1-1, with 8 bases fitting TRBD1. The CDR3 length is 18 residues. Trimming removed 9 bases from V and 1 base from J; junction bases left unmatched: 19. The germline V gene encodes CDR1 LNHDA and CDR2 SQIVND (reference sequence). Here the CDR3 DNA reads TGTGCCAGCACGGTTATATTGTTCACGGGGACAGGGAACACTGAAGCTTTCTTT. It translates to CASTVILFTGTGNTEAFF.

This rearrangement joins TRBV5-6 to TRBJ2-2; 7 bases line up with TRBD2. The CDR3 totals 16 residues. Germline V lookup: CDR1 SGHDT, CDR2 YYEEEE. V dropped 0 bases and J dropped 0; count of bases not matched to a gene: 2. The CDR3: CASSLGLATNTGELFF. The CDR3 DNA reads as TGTGCCAGCAGCTTGGGACTAGCCACGAACACCGGGGAGCTGTTTTTT.

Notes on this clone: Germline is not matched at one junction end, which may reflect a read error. The CDR3 is CASSLGLDNEQFF. In nucleotides, the CDR3 is TGTGCTAGCAGCCTGGGACTTGACAATGAGCAGTTCTTC. This chain joins TRBV7-7 and TRBJ2-1; weak D call: TRBD2 (6 bases). This CDR3 has 13 residues. Germline loops: CDR1 SSHAT, CDR2 FNYEAQ (reference sequence).

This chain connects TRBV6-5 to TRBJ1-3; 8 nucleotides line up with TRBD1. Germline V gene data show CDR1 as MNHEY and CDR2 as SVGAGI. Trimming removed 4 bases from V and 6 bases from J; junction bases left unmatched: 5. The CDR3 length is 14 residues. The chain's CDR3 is CASSLTGAENTIYF. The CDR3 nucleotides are TGTGCCAGCAGTTTGACAGGGGCGGAAAACACCATATATTTT.

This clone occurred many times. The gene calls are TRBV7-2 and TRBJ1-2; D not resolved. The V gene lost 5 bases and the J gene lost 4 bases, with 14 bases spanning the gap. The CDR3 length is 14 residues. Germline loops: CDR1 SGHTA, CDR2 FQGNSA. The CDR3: CASSNPDNRYGYTF. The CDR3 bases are TGTGCCAGCAGCAACCCTGACAACCGCTATGGCTACACCTTC.

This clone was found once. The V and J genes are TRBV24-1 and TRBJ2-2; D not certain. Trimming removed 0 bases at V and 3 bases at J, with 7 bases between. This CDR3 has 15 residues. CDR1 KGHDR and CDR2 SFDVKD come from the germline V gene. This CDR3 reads CATSDLRHHTGELFF. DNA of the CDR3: TGTGCCACCAGTGATTTGCGACACCACACCGGGGAGCTGTTTTTT.

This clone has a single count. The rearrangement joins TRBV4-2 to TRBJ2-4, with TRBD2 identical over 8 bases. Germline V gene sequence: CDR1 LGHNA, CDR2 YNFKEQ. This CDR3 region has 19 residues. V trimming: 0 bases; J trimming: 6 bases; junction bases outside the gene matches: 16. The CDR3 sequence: CASSQDLLGTSQIGNIQYF. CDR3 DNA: TGTGCCAGCAGCCAAGACCTCCTCGGGACTAGTCAGATAGGAAACATTCAGTACTTC.

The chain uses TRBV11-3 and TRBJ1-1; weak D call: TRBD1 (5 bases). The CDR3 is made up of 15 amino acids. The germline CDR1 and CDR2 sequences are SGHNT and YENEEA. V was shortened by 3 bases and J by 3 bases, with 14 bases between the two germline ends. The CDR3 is CASSLGPRGDTEAFF. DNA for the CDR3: TGTGCCAGCAGCTTGGGGCCGCGGGGGGACACTGAAGCTTTCTTT.

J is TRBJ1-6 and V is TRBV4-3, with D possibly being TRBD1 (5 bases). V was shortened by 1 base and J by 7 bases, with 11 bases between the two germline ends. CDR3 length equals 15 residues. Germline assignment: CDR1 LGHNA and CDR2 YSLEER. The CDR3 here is CASSQAQGLNSPLHF. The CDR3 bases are TGCGCCAGCAGCCAAGCGCAGGGCCTAAATTCACCCCTCCACTTT.

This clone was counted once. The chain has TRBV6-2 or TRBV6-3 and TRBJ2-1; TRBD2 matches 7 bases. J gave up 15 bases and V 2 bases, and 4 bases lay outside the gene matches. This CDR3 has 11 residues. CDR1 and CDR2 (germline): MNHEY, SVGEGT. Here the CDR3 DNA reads TGTGCCAGCAGTTACGCGGGGGTTTCGTTCTTC. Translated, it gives CASSYAGVSFF.

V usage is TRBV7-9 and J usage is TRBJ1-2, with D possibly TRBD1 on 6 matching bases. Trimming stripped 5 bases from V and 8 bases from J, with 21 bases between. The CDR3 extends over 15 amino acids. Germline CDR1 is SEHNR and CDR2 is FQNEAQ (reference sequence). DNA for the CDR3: TGTGCCAGCAGCCCCCCCCAGGGGAGTGAGGAGGGCTACACCTTC. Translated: CASSPPQGSEEGYTF.

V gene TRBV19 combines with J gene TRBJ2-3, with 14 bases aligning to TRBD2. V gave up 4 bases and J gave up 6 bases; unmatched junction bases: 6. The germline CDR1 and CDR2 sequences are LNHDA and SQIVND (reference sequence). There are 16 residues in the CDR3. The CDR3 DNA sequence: TGTGCCAGTAGTACCGGACTAGCGGGAGGTGGTGATACGCAGTATTTT. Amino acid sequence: CASSTGLAGGGDTQYF.

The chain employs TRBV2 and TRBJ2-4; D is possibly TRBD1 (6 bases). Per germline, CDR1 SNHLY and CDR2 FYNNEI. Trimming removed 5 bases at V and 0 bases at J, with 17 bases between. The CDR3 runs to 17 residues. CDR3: CASSQQGRLLAKNIQYF. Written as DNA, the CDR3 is TGTGCCAGCAGTCAACAGGGACGCCTACTAGCCAAAAACATTCAGTACTTC.

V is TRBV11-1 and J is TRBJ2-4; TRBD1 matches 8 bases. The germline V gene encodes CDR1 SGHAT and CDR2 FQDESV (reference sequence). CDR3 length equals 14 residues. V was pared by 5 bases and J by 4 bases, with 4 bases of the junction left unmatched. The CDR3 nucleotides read TGTGCCAGCAGCGACCGGACAGGGAAAAACATTCAGTACTTC. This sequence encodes CASSDRTGKNIQYF.

CDR3 sequence reads: CAVGQGMEEKLFF. In nucleotides, the CDR3 is TGTGCCGTGGGACAGGGAATGGAGGAAAAACTGTTTTTT. J is TRBJ1-4 and V is TRBV6-5; 9 bases fit TRBD1. The trim removed 11 bases at V and 8 bases at J, leaving 9 bases unmatched. Germline values: CDR1 MNHEY, CDR2 SVGAGI. The CDR3 is 13 amino acids.

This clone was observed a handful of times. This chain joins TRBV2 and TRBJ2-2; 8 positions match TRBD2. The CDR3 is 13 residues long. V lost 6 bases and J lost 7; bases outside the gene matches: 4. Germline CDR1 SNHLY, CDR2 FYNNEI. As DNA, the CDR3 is TGTGCCAGCAGCGCAAGCGGGAGCGGGGAGCTGTTTTTT. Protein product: CASSASGSGELFF.

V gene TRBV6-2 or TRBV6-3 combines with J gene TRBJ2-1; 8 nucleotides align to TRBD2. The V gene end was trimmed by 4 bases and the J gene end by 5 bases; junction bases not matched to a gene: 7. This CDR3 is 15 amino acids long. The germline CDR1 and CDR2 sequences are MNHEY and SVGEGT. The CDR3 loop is CASSFFAGGNNEQFF. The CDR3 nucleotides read TGTGCCAGCAGTTTCTTCGCGGGAGGAAACAATGAGCAGTTCTTC.

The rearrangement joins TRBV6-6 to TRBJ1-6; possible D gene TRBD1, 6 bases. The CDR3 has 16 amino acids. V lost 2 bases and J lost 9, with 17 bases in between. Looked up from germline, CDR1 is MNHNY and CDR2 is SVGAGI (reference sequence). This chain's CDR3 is CASSYGGPGGSSPLHF. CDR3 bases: TGTGCCAGCAGTTACGGGGGGCCGGGGGGTTCTTCACCCCTCCACTTT.

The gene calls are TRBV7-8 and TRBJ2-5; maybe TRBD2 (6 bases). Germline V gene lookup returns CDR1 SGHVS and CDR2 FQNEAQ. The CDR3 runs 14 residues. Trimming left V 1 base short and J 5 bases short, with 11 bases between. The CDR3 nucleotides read TGTGCCAGCAGCTTAGGAGGAGGGAGCGAGACCCAGTACTTC. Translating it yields CASSLGGGSETQYF. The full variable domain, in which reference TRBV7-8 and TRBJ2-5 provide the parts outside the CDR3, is GAGVSQSPRYKVAKRGQDVALRCDPISGHVSLFWYQQALGQGPEFLTYFQNEAQLDKSGLPSDRFFAERPEGSVSTLKIQRTQQEDSAVYLCASSLGGGSETQYFGPGTRLLVL.

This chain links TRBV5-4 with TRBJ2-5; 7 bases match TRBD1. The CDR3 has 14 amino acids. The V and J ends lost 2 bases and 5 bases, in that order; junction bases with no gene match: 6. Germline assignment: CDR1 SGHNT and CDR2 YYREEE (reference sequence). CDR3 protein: CASSFGTASETQYF. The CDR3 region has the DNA TGTGCCAGCAGCTTCGGGACAGCGAGCGAGACCCAGTACTTC.

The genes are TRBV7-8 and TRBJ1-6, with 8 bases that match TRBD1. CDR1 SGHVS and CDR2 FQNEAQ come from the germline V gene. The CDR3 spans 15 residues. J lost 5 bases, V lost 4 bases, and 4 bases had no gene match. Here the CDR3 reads CASSSYRGNNSPLHF. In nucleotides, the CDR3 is TGTGCCAGCAGCTCCTACAGGGGGAATAATTCACCCCTCCACTTT. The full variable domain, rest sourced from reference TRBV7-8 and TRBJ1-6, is GAGVSQSPRYKVAKRGQDVALRCDPISGHVSLFWYQQALGQGPEFLTYFQNEAQLDKSGLPSDRFFAERPEGSVSTLKIQRTQQEDSAVYLCASSSYRGNNSPLHFGNGTRLTVT.

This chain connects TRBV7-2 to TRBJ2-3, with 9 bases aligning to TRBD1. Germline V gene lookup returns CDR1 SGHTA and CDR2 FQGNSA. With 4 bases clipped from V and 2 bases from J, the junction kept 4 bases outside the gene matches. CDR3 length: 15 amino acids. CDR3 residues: CASSSTGGFTDTQYF. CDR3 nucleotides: TGTGCCAGCAGCTCGACAGGGGGGTTCACAGATACGCAGTATTTT.

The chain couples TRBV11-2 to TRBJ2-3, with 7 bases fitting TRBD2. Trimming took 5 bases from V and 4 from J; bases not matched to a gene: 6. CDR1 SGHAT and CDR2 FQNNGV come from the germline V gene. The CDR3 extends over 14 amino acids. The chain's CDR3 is CASSQLALPDTQYF. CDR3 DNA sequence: TGTGCCAGCAGCCAACTAGCGCTTCCAGATACGCAGTATTTT.

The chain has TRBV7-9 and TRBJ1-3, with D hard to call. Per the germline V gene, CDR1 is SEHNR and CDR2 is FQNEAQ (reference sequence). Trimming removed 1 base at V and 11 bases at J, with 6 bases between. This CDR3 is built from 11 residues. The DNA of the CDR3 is TGTGCCAGCAGCTTAGGCGACTCCATATATTTT. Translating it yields CASSLGDSIYF. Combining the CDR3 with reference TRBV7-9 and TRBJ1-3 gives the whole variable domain DTGVSQNPRHKITKRGQNVTFRCDPISEHNRLYWYRQTLGQGPEFLTYFQNEAQLEKSRLLSDRFSAERPKGSFSTLEIQRTEQGDSAMYLCASSLGDSIYFGEGSWLTVV.